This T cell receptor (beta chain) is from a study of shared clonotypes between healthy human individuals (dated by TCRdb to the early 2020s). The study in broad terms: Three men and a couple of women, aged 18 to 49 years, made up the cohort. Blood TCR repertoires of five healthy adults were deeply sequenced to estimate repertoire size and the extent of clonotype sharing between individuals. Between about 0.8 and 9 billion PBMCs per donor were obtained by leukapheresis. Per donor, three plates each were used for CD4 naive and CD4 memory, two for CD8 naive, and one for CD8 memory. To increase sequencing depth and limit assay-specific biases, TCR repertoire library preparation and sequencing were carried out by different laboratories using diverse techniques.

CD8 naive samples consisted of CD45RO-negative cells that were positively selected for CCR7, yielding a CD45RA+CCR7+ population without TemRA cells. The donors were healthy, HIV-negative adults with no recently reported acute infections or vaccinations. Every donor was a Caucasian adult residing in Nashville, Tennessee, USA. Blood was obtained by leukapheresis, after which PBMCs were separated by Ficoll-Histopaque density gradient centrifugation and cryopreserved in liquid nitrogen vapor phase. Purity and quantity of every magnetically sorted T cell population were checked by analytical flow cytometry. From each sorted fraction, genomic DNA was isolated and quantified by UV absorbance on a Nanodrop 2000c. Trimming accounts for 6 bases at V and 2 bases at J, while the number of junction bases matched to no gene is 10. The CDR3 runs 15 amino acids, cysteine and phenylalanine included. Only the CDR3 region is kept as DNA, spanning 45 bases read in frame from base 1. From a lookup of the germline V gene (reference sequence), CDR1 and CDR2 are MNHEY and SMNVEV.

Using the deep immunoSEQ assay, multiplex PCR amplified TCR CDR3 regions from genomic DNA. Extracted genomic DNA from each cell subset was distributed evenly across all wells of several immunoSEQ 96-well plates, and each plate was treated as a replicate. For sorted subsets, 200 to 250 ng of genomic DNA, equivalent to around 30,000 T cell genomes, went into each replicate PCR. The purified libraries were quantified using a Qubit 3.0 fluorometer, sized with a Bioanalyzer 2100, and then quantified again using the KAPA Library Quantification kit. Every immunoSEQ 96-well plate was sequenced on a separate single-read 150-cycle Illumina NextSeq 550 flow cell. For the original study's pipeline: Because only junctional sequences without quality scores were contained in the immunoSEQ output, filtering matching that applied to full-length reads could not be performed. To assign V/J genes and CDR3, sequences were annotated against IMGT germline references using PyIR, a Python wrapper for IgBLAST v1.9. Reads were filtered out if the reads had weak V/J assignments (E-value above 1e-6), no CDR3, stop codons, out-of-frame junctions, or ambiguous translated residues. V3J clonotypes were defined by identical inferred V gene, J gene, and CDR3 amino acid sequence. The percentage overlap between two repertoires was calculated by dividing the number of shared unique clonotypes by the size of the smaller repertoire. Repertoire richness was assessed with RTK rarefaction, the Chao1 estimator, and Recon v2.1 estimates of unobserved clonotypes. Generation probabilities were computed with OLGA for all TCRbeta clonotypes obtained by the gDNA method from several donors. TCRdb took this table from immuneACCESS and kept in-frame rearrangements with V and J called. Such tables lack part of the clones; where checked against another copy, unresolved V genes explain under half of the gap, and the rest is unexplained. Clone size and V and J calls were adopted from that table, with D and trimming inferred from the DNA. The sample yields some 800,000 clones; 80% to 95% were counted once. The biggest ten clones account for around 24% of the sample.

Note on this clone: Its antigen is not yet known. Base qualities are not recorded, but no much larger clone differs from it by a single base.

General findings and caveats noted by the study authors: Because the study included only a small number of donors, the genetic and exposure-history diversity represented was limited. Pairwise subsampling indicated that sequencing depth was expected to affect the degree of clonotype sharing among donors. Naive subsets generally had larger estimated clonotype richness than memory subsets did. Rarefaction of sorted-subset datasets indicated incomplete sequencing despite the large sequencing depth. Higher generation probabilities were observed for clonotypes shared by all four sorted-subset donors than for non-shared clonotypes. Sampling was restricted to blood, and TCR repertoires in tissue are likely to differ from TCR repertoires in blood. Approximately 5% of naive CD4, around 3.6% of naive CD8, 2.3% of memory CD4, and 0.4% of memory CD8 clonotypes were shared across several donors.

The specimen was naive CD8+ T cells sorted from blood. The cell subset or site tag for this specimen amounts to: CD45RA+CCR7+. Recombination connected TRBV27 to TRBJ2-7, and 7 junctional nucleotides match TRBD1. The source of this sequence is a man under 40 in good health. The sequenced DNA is TGTGCCAGCAGGGGCCCGGGGACAGTTACCTACGAGCAGTACTTC. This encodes CASRGPGTVTYEQYF.